Below, 22 T cell receptor beta chains from the same sample are listed, as sequenced in a study of T cell responses to AZD1222 COVID-19 vaccine. The method was immunoSEQ multiplex PCR; TCRdb's version includes in-frame clones alone and lacks a portion of them. There are around 140,000 clones in the sample; over 90% occur only once, and under 6.5% lies in the top ten. Sequencing was performed on peripheral blood, taken on day 0 of AZD1222 vaccination. These TCRs come from an adult in good health.

V usage is TRBV2 and J usage is TRBJ2-7; perhaps TRBD2 as D (6 bases). Trimming removed 9 bases at V and 0 bases at J, with 15 bases between. CDR1 and CDR2 (germline): SNHLY, FYNNEI. The CDR3 is made up of 14 amino acids. The CDR3 DNA reads as TGTGCCAGTTCCGGGGGACGCTTCTCCTACGAGCAGTACTTC. Translating it yields CASSGGRFSYEQYF.

The chain uses TRBV5-1 and TRBJ2-2; unclear D gene. CDR1 is SGHRS, CDR2 YFSETQ, per germline. V lost 1 base to trimming and J lost 0 bases, with 4 bases between them. The CDR3 is 14 amino acids. The CDR3 reads CASSLSANTGELFF. The CDR3 DNA sequence: TGCGCCAGCAGCTTGAGTGCGAACACCGGGGAGCTGTTTTTT.

The CDR3 bases are TGTGCCAGCAGCCCCCGTGATAGCGGGAGGGCCGTATACAATGAGCAGTTCTTC. The encoded protein is CASSPRDSGRAVYNEQFF. The chain joins TRBV4-2 to TRBJ2-1; 11 bases agree with TRBD2. This CDR3 contains 18 residues. J gave up 4 bases and V 4 bases, and 12 bases lay outside the gene matches. CDR1 is LGHNA and CDR2 is YNFKEQ in the germline V gene.

The V and J genes are TRBV5-4 and TRBJ1-1; no reliable D call. Looked up from germline, CDR1 is SGHNT and CDR2 is YYREEE (reference sequence). V gave up 6 bases and J gave up 1 base, with 16 bases separating them. The CDR3 consists of 15 residues. This CDR3 is CASTKTQGPNTEAFF. The CDR3 DNA is TGTGCCAGCACCAAAACCCAAGGGCCGAACACTGAAGCTTTCTTT. Using reference TRBV5-4 and TRBJ1-1 for the parts outside the CDR3, the full variable domain is ETGVTQSPTHLIKTRGQQVTLRCSSQSGHNTVSWYQQALGQGPQFIFQYYREEENGRGNFPPRFSGLQFPNYSSELNVNALELDDSALYLCASTKTQGPNTEAFFGQGTRLTVV.

V gene TRBV6-5 combines with J gene TRBJ1-1, with D possibly being TRBD1 (5 bases). This CDR3 spans 15 amino acids. Germline V gene data show CDR1 as MNHEY and CDR2 as SVGAGI. The V gene lost 2 bases and the J gene lost 4 bases, with 14 bases spanning the gap. Here the CDR3 DNA reads TGTGCCAGCAGTTACGGGGGAGGTGGGATCACTGAAGCTTTCTTT. Residues: CASSYGGGGITEAFF.

The V call is TRBV10-3, the J call TRBJ2-5; 7 nucleotides agree with TRBD2. CDR3 length: 16 residues. After removal of 0 bases from V and 5 bases from J, the junction contained 9 bases not matched to a gene. Looked up from germline, CDR1 is ENHRY and CDR2 is SYGVKD. This CDR3 is CAISESPAGAGETQYF. The DNA for the CDR3 is TGTGCCATCAGTGAGTCTCCCGCGGGAGCGGGGGAGACCCAGTACTTC.

The chain combines TRBV20-1 with TRBJ2-1; 11 bases line up with TRBD2. Germline CDR1 is DFQATT and CDR2 is SNEGSKA (reference sequence). With V trimmed by 3 bases and J by 6 bases, 13 bases remained unmatched. The CDR3 extends over 17 amino acids. DNA for the CDR3: TGCAGTGCTAGTTCTTACCTCCTAGCGGGAGGACCCAATGAGCAGTTCTTC. Its translation is CSASSYLLAGGPNEQFF.

For the CDR3, the DNA is TGCGCCAGCAGCTTGAGAGGGGAAACTGAAGCTTTCTTT. It yields the protein CASSLRGETEAFF. This rearrangement joins TRBV5-1 to TRBJ1-1, with D tentatively TRBD1 (5 bases). Germline CDR1 is SGHRS and CDR2 is YFSETQ. The CDR3 is 13 residues long. The V gene lost 1 base and the J gene lost 5 bases, with 9 bases spanning the gap.

The rearrangement joins TRBV21-1 to TRBJ2-1; TRBD2 is taken as the D call from the table, unchecked against the DNA. TRBV21-1 is a pseudogene. The CDR3 has 16 amino acids. CDR3 amino acids: CASSPLLAGESNEQFF. CDR3 DNA sequence: TGTGCCAGCAGCCCCCTTTTAGCGGGAGAGTCCAATGAGCAGTTCTTC.

This CDR3 is CASSLALLNSGNTIYF. The CDR3 bases are TGTGCCAGCAGCTTAGCGCTATTAAACTCTGGAAACACCATATATTTT. The V and J genes are TRBV7-2 and TRBJ1-3; D remains unclear. The CDR3 is 16 amino acids. Germline CDR1 and CDR2: SGHTA and FQGNSA. V lost 0 bases and J 0 bases, leaving 9 bases between the germline ends.

This chain connects TRBV28 to TRBJ1-4, with a tentative D call TRBD1 (5 bases). Germline V gives CDR1 MDHEN, CDR2 SYDVKM. The V end lost 6 bases, the J end lost 8 bases, and 19 bases lay between the germline ends. The CDR3 runs 15 residues. The CDR3 region has the DNA TGTGCCAGCAGATCCCCAGCAGGGCGAAGAGAAAAACTGTTTTTT. Its protein is CASRSPAGRREKLFF.

The chain is built from TRBV30 and TRBJ2-7, with 14 bases fitting TRBD2. The CDR3 is made up of 15 amino acids. V lost 3 bases to trimming and J lost 4 bases; unmatched junction nucleotides: 5. From germline, CDR1 is GTSNPN and CDR2 SVGIG (reference sequence). DNA of the CDR3: TGTGCCTGGAGGGGACTAGCGGGAGATCTGTACGAGCAGTACTTC. Protein product: CAWRGLAGDLYEQYF.

V usage is TRBV15 and J usage is TRBJ2-1, with TRBD2 identical over 16 bases. Germline CDR1 and CDR2: LNHNV and YYDKDF (reference sequence). The CDR3 is 20 residues long. J gave up 7 bases and V 5 bases, and 17 bases lay outside the gene matches. CDR3 nucleotide sequence: TGTGCCACCAGCTACCTCGGGACTAGCGGGAGGGCCTTAAAGGATAATGAGCAGTTCTTC. Residues: CATSYLGTSGRALKDNEQFF.

V is TRBV28 and J is TRBJ2-5; possibly TRBD1 for D (5 bases). Trimming cost V 3 bases and J 2 bases, with 22 bases left between them. The CDR3 consists of 18 residues. The germline V gene has CDR1 MDHEN and CDR2 SYDVKM. In DNA, the CDR3 is TGTGCCAGCAGTTTTATGGGTGCTAGGGCAGGGCAACAAGAGACCCAGTACTTC. This translates into CASSFMGARAGQQETQYF.

The genes are TRBV11-2 and TRBJ2-7; no clear D gene. The V and J ends lost 6 bases and 3 bases respectively, with 12 bases between them. The V gene's germline CDR1 is SGHAT and CDR2 FQNNGV. This CDR3 contains 13 residues. The CDR3, as DNA: TGTGCCAGCAGGAATGCTGGCAACTACGAGCAGTACTTC. Its translation: CASRNAGNYEQYF.

This sequence joins TRBV19 and TRBJ1-1, with D perhaps TRBD1 (5 bases). This CDR3 is 14 amino acids long. The germline V gene has CDR1 LNHDA and CDR2 SQIVND (reference sequence). V lost 7 bases and J 2 bases, leaving 14 bases between the germline ends. CDR3 protein: CASIGGAGNTEAFF. DNA for the CDR3: TGTGCCAGTATTGGAGGGGCGGGTAACACTGAAGCTTTCTTT.

CDR3 loop: CASSPLPRSGNTIYF. CDR3 nucleotides: TGTGCCAGCAGCCCGCTTCCCCGCTCTGGAAACACCATATATTTT. The V and J genes are TRBV7-7 and TRBJ1-3; D is unresolved. V lost 5 bases and J 0 bases, leaving 11 bases between the germline ends. The germline V gene encodes CDR1 SSHAT and CDR2 FNYEAQ (reference sequence). CDR3 length: 15 residues.

V is TRBV5-1 and J is TRBJ2-1; 11 positions agree with TRBD2. CDR3 length: 15 residues. J lost 6 bases, V lost 4 bases, and 6 bases had no gene match. CDR1 is SGHRS and CDR2 is YFSETQ in the germline V gene. The CDR3 DNA follows: TGCGCCAGCAGCGACTCCCTAGCGGGAGGCAATGAGCAGTTCTTC. This sequence encodes CASSDSLAGGNEQFF.

V gene TRBV5-4 combines with J gene TRBJ2-1; perhaps TRBD1 as D (6 bases). The CDR3 is made up of 13 amino acids. The V and J ends lost 4 bases and 7 bases respectively, with 12 bases between them. Germline assignment: CDR1 SGHNT and CDR2 YYREEE (reference sequence). DNA of the CDR3: TGTGCCAGCAGCCCAAAGGGGGATAATGAGCAGTTCTTC. This codes for CASSPKGDNEQFF.

The chain links TRBV19 to TRBJ2-5, with D perhaps assigned TRBD1 or TRBD2 (5 bases each). CDR3 length: 14 residues. Germline V gives CDR1 LNHDA, CDR2 SQIVND (reference sequence). V lost 3 bases, J lost 7 bases, and 15 bases lay in between. CDR3 sequence reads: CASSMWGSSGTQYF. As DNA, the CDR3 is TGTGCCAGTAGTATGTGGGGGTCCTCAGGGACCCAGTACTTC. The whole variable domain, filled in from reference TRBV19 and TRBJ2-5, reads DGGITQSPKYLFRKEGQNVTLSCEQNLNHDAMYWYRQDPGQGLRLIYYSQIVNDFQKGDIAEGYSVSREKKESFPLTVTSAQKNPTAFYLCASSMWGSSGTQYFGPGTRLLVL.

The chain carries TRBV11-2 and TRBJ2-1; weak D call: TRBD1 (5 bases). Deletions cut 1 base from V and 0 bases from J, with 13 bases between. The CDR3 spans 17 residues. Germline values: CDR1 SGHAT, CDR2 FQNNGV. CDR3 residues: CASSLVKGHSSYNEQFF. Written as DNA, the CDR3 is TGTGCCAGCAGCTTAGTGAAGGGGCATAGCTCCTACAATGAGCAGTTCTTC.

The chain combines TRBV11-2 with TRBJ1-2, with 10 bases matching TRBD1. With V trimmed by 3 bases and J by 7 bases, 8 bases remained unmatched. This CDR3 contains 15 residues. The germline gives CDR1 SGHAT, CDR2 FQNNGV. CDR3 amino acids: CASSLEGTGAFGYTF. The DNA of the CDR3 is TGTGCCAGCAGCTTGGAAGGGACAGGGGCGTTTGGCTACACCTTC.